These T cell receptor beta chains were read from a single sample in a study of blood T cell repertoires in COVID-19. Some clones are missing from TCRdb's copy, which holds only in-frame ones; the method was immunoSEQ multiplex PCR. The data contain roughly 180,000 clones, around 85% of them singletons. The sample comprised peripheral blood. These receptors all stem from a man in his 60s who had recovered from COVID-19. Both conserved end residues are part of each CDR3. D genes are given only for firm matches. Size is stated for part of the rows, as once, few or many counts, or as a class when the clone is expanded.

D: .
V: TRBV6-5
J: TRBJ1-6
size: .
CDR3: CASSPLRQDNSPLHF
DNA: TGTGCCAGCTCCCCGCTTCGGCAGGATAATTCACCCCTCCACTTT

D: TRBD1
V: TRBV5-4
J: TRBJ2-3
size: .
CDR3: CASSYPTGGRTDTQYF
DNA: TGTGCCAGCAGCTACCCCACAGGGGGACGCACAGATACGCAGTATTTT

D: TRBD1
V: TRBV7-9
J: TRBJ1-2
size: once
CDR3: CASSPPGGVSFGYTF
DNA: TGTGCCAGCAGCCCACCAGGGGGCGTTTCATTTGGCTACACCTTC

D: .
V: TRBV7-9
J: TRBJ1-1
size: .
CDR3: CASSWTKVNTEAFF
DNA: TGTGCCAGCAGCTGGACTAAAGTGAACACTGAAGCTTTCTTT

D: .
V: TRBV5-1
J: TRBJ2-5
size: .
CDR3: CASSLEGGTQETQYF
DNA: TGCGCCAGCAGCTTGGAGGGGGGGACTCAAGAGACCCAGTACTTC

D: TRBD2
V: TRBV6-2/TRBV6-3
J: TRBJ2-5
size: .
CDR3: CASSWSGGAQETQYF
DNA: TGTGCCAGCAGTTGGAGCGGGGGGGCCCAAGAGACCCAGTACTTC

D: .
V: TRBV6-6
J: TRBJ2-6
size: .
CDR3: CASSPKGWGVAGANVLTF
DNA: TGTGCCAGCAGTCCCAAGGGGTGGGGTGTGGCCGGGGCCAACGTCCTGACTTTC

D: TRBD1
V: TRBV5-5
J: TRBJ1-2
size: .
CDR3: CASSFIDRGRYGYTF
DNA: TGTGCCAGCAGCTTCATTGACAGGGGGCGTTATGGCTACACCTTC

D: TRBD2
V: TRBV7-8
J: TRBJ2-1
size: .
CDR3: CASSWTSGEVKEQFF
DNA: TGTGCCAGCAGCTGGACTAGCGGGGAGGTCAAAGAGCAGTTCTTC

D: .
V: TRBV6-5
J: TRBJ2-7
size: few
CDR3: CASTTGNYEQYF
DNA: TGTGCCAGCACTACGGGAAACTACGAGCAGTACTTC

D: TRBD1
V: TRBV6-2/TRBV6-3
J: TRBJ1-5
size: .
CDR3: CASSPTGGNQPQHF
DNA: TGTGCCAGCAGTCCCACAGGGGGCAATCAGCCCCAGCATTTT

D: TRBD1
V: TRBV10-3
J: TRBJ2-7
size: once
CDR3: CAIATGAEQYF
DNA: TGTGCCATCGCCACAGGGGCCGAGCAGTACTTC

D: .
V: TRBV5-1
J: TRBJ1-6
size: .
CDR3: CASSLGTVPGNSPLHF
DNA: TGCGCCAGCAGCTTGGGGACAGTCCCCGGGAATTCACCCCTCCACTTT

D: .
V: TRBV19
J: TRBJ2-3
size: .
CDR3: CASSIEGASADTQYF
DNA: TGTGCCAGTAGTATAGAAGGGGCTAGCGCAGATACGCAGTATTTT

D: .
V: TRBV6-5
J: TRBJ1-2
size: .
CDR3: CASSYSRGGGYTF
DNA: TGTGCCAGCAGTTACTCGAGAGGAGGTGGCTACACCTTC

D: TRBD1
V: TRBV5-1
J: TRBJ1-4
size: .
CDR3: CASSLDVWTGPHEKLFF
DNA: TGCGCCAGCAGCTTGGACGTTTGGACAGGGCCTCATGAAAAACTGTTTTTT

D: .
V: TRBV5-1
J: TRBJ2-1
size: .
CDR3: CASSLDQGRNEQFF
DNA: TGCGCCAGCAGCTTGGATCAGGGGCGGAATGAGCAGTTCTTC

D: .
V: TRBV7-9
J: TRBJ2-7
size: .
CDR3: CASSSSQGQYF
DNA: TGTGCCAGCAGCTCCTCACAGGGGCAGTACTTC

D: .
V: TRBV24-1
J: TRBJ2-5
size: .
CDR3: CATSLRQGETQYF
DNA: TGTGCCACCAGCCTACGGCAGGGCGAGACCCAGTACTTC

D: .
V: TRBV4-3
J: TRBJ2-3
size: .
CDR3: CASSLMIVRGRPDTQYF
DNA: TGCGCCAGCAGCCTAATGATAGTACGGGGGAGGCCAGATACGCAGTATTTT